In its sample, the clone carrying this T cell receptor (beta chain) was seen a few times. Its antigen is undetermined. cDNA serving as the sequencing template came from extracted, reverse transcribed RNA. Produced via immunoSEQ multiplex PCR; TCRdb's table is partial and in-frame only. The repertoire consists of some 200,000 clones, with 60% to 70% occurring once and the leading ten covering 3.3%. The data originate from a study of CD8+ T cells in alopecia areata. Treatment denoted: oral pan-JAK inhibitor, 5-10 mg twice daily. Peripheral blood, together with lesional scalp punch biopsies, was collected from alopecia areata patients. Study-wide findings and caveats: As there was one nonresponder, how baseline CD8+ expansion relates to response remains uncertain. Many expanded lesional clones stayed in scalp and blood while on tofacitinib.

Sequencing used CD4+ T cells sorted from blood, obtained at week 4, from a patient treated with tofacitinib. This receptor was obtained from a human donor with alopecia areata.

CDR3 nucleotide sequence: TGTGCCAGCAGCCAAGCCCGGGGCGCGAATCAGCCCCAGCATTTT. It specifies CASSQARGANQPQHF. The gene calls are TRBV4-2 and TRBJ1-5; D may be TRBD1 (5 bases). Per germline, CDR1 LGHNA and CDR2 YNFKEQ. This CDR3 spans 15 amino acids. Trimming took 1 base from V and 4 from J, leaving 11 bases between them.